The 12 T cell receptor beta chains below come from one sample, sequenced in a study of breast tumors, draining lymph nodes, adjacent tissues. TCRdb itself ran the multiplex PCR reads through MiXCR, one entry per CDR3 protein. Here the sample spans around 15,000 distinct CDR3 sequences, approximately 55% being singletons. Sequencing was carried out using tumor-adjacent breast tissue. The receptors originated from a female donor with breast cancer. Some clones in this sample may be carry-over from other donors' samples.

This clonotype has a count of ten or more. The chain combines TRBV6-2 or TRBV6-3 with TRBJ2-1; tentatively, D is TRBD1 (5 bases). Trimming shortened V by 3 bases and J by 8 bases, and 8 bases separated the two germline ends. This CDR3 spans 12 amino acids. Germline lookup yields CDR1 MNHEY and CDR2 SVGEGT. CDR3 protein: CASSYPRDEQFF. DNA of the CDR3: TGTGCCAGCAGTTATCCCAGGGATGAGCAGTTCTTC.

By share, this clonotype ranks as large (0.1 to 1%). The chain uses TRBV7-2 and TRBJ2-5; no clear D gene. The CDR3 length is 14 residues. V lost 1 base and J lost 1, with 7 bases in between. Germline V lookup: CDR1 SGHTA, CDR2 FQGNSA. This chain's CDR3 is CASSLELGQETQYF. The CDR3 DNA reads TGTGCCAGCAGCTTAGAACTCGGCCAAGAGACCCAGTACTTC.

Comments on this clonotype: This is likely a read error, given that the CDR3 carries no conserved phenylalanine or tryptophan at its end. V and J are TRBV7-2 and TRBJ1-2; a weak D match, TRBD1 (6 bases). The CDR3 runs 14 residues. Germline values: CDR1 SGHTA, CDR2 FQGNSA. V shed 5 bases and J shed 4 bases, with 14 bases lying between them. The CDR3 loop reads CASSLQGQSYGYTL. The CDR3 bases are TGTGCCAGCAGCCTCCAAGGACAGTCCTATGGCTACACCCTC.

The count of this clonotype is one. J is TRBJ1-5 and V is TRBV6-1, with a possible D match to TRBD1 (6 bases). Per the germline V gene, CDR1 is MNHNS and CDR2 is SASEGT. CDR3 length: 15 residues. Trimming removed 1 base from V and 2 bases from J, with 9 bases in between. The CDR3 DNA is TGTGCCAGCAGTGAAGTACAGGGAGGCAATCAGCCCCAGCATTTT. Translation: CASSEVQGGNQPQHF.

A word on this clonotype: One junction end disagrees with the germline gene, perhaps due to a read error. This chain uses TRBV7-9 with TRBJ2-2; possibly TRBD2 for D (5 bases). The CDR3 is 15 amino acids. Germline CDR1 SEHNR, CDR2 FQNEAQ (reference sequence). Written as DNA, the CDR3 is TGTGCCAGCATGCCCCGGACTCAAGGCACCGATGAGCAGTTTTTT. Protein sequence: CASMPRTQGTDEQFF.

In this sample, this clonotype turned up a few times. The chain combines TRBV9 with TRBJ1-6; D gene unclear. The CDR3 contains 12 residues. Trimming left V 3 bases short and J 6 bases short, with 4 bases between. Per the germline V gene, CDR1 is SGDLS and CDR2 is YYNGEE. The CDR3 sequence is CASSGSNSPLHF. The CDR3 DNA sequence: TGTGCCAGCAGCGGAAGTAATTCACCCCTCCACTTT.

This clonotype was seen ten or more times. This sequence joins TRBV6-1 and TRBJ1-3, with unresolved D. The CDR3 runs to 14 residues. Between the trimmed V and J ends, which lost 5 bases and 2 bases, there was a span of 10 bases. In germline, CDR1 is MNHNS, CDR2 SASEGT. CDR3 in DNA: TGTGCCAGCAGTCCGGGCTTCGCTGGAAACACCATATATTTT. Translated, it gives CASSPGFAGNTIYF.

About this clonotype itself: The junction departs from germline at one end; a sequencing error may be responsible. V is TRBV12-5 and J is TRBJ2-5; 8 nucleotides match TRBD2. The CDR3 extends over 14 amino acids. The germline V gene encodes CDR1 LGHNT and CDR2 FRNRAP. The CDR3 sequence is CTSGAGVGEEAQYF. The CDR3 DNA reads TGTACTAGTGGAGCGGGAGTCGGGGAAGAGGCCCAGTACTTC.

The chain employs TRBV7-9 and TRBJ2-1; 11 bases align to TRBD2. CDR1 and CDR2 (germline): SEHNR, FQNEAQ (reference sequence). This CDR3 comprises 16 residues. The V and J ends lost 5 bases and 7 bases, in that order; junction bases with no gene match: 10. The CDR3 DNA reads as TGTGCCAGCAGCCCACTACTAGCGGGAGTAGGTAATGAGCAGTTCTTC. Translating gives CASSPLLAGVGNEQFF.

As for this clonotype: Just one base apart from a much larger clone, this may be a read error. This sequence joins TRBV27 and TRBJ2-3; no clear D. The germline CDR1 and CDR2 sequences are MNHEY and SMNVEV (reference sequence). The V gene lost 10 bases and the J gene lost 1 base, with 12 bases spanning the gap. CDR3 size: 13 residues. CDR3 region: CATRDRGTDTQYF. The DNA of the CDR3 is TGTGCCACCCGAGACCGTGGCACAGATACGCAGTATTTT.

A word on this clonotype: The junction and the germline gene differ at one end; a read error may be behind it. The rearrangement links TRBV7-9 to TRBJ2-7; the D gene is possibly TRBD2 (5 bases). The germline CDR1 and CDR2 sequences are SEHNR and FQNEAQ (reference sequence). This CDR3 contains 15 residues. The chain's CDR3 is CANSLEGFSASEQYF. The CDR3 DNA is TGTGCCAACAGCTTAGAGGGTTTTTCCGCCAGCGAGCAGTACTTC.

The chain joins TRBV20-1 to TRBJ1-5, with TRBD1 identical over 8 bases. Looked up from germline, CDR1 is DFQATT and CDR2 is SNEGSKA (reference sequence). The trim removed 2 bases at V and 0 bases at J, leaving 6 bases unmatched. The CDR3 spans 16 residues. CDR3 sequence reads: CSARRQGSISNQPQHF. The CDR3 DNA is TGCAGTGCTAGAAGACAGGGGTCAATTAGCAATCAGCCCCAGCATTTT.